Ten or more counts support the clone carrying this TCR beta chain. Trimming shortened V by 6 bases and J by 6 bases, and 15 bases separated the two germline ends. CDR1 is MRHNA, CDR2 SNTAGT, per germline. The CDR3 has 15 residues. These data come from a study of Graves' ophthalmopathy and Graves' hyperthyroidism. The sequenced template was RNA, covering the TCR beta CDR3 region. Second-round multiplex PCR came after a first-round RT-PCR that employed HTBI primers. TCRdb independently ran MiXCR on the multiplex PCR reads; one entry per CDR3 protein. The data contain 300,000 to 500,000 distinct CDR3 sequences, approximately 15% of them singletons.

The chain links TRBV6-4 to TRBJ1-6, with D hard to call. Specimen: peripheral blood. This TCR derives from a woman aged 18-35 years with stable Graves' hyperthyroidism. CDR3 in amino acids: CASRPMAGSNSPLHF. CDR3 DNA: TGTGCCAGCAGGCCTATGGCGGGGTCTAATTCACCCCTCCACTTT.